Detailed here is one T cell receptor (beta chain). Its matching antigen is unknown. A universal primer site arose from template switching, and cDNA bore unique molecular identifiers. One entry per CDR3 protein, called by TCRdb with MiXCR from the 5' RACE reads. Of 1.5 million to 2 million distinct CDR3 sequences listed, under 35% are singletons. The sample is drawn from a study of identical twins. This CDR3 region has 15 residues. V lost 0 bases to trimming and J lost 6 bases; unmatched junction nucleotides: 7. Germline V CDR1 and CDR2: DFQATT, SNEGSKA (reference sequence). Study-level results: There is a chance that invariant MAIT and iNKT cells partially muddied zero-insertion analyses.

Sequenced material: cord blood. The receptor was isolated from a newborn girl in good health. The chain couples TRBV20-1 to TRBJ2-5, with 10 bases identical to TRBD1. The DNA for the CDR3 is TGCAGTGCTAGAGATGCGACAGGGGGCAGGCAGACCCAGTACTTC. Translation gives CSARDATGGRQTQYF.